This is a list of T cell receptor beta chains from one sample in a study of blood T cell repertoires in COVID-19. Assay used: immunoSEQ multiplex PCR; TCRdb lists only in-frame clones, some missing. The sample holds 250,000 to 300,000 clones, 75% to 90% seen once. Sequencing was carried out using peripheral blood. The receptors shown here come from a middle-aged man with acute or convalescent COVID-19. The CDR3 runs from the conserved cysteine through the conserved F or W. The D gene is left open where the match is weak. Only some rows state a clone size, as once, few, many or a class for expanded clones.

abundance,d_gene,v_gene,j_gene,CDR3aa,CDR3nt
NA,TRBD2,TRBV19,TRBJ2-1,CASSEGLVGYNEQFF,TGTGCCAGTAGTGAGGGACTAGTGGGGTACAATGAGCAGTTCTTC
NA,TRBD1,TRBV30,TRBJ1-4,CAGQGKLFF,TGTGCCGGACAGGGGAAACTGTTTTTT
NA,TRBD1,TRBV6-1,TRBJ2-7,CASSEWGQGSYEQYF,TGTGCCAGCAGTGAGTGGGGACAGGGTTCCTACGAGCAGTACTTC
NA,NA,TRBV11-3,TRBJ1-3,CASSFTRGNTIYF,TGTGCCAGCAGCTTTACGAGGGGAAACACCATATATTTT
NA,NA,TRBV9,TRBJ1-5,CASSGDPGNQPQHF,TGTGCCAGCAGCGGAGATCCTGGCAATCAGCCCCAGCATTTT
NA,TRBD1,TRBV5-5,TRBJ2-7,CASSPDRERYRLEQYF,TGTGCCAGCAGTCCCGACAGGGAGAGGTATCGGCTCGAGCAGTACTTC
NA,NA,TRBV28,TRBJ2-7,CASSPPGREGSYEQYF,TGTGCCAGCAGCCCCCCGGGCAGGGAAGGCTCCTACGAGCAGTACTTC
NA,NA,TRBV12-3/TRBV12-4,TRBJ1-6,CASSLSYNSPLHF,TGTGCCAGCAGTTTGAGTTATAATTCACCCCTCCACTTT
NA,NA,TRBV9,TRBJ2-7,CASSVSYSSYEQYF,TGTGCCAGCAGCGTAAGTTACAGCTCCTACGAGCAGTACTTC
NA,NA,TRBV19,TRBJ2-3,CASREQNSMYTQYF,TGTGCCAGTAGGGAGCAGAACTCCATGTATACGCAGTATTTT
NA,NA,TRBV7-9,TRBJ2-7,CASSSSEAYEQYF,TGTGCCAGCAGCTCTTCAGAGGCCTACGAGCAGTACTTC
once,TRBD1,TRBV27,TRBJ1-1,CASSFQGANTEAFF,TGTGCCAGCAGCTTCCAGGGGGCTAACACTGAAGCTTTCTTT
NA,TRBD1,TRBV10-3,TRBJ2-2,CAIGTGFTGELFF,TGTGCCATCGGGACAGGGTTCACCGGGGAGCTGTTTTTT
NA,NA,TRBV14,TRBJ1-2,CASSPNVRVDYGYTF,TGTGCCAGCAGCCCGAATGTCCGGGTCGACTATGGCTACACCTTC
few,NA,TRBV2,TRBJ1-3,CAPGQFSGNTIYF,TGTGCCCCCGGACAGTTCTCTGGAAACACCATATATTTT
NA,TRBD2,TRBV5-1,TRBJ2-2,CASSLGLAGNTGELFF,TGCGCCAGCAGCTTGGGACTAGCGGGGAACACCGGGGAGCTGTTTTTT
few,NA,TRBV2,TRBJ2-7,CASAPRRPATYEQYF,TGTGCCAGCGCGCCGCGGCGGCCCGCGACCTACGAGCAGTACTTC
NA,TRBD1,TRBV18,TRBJ1-3,CASSPGQGPSSGNTIYF,TGTGCCAGCTCACCTGGACAGGGTCCCTCCTCTGGAAACACCATATATTTT
NA,NA,TRBV5-1,TRBJ2-5,CASSLGTGKETQYF,TGCGCCAGCAGCCTGGGTACAGGGAAGGAGACCCAGTACTTC
once,TRBD1,TRBV9,TRBJ1-2,CASSGRDRGLPGGYTF,TGTGCCAGCAGCGGACGGGACAGGGGTTTACCTGGCGGCTACACCTTC